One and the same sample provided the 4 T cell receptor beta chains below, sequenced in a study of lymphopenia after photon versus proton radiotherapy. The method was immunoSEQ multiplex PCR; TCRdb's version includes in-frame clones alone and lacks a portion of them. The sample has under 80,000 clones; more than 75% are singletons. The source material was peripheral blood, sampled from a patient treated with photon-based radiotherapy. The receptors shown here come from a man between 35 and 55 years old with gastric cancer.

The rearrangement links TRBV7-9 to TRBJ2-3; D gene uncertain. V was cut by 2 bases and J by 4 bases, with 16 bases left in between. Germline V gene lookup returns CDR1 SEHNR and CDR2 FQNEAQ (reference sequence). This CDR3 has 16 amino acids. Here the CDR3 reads CASSLPLGPRADTQYF. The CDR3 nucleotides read TGTGCCAGCAGCTTACCTCTTGGGCCCCGCGCAGATACGCAGTATTTT. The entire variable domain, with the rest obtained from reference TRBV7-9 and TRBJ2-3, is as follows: DTGVSQNPRHKITKRGQNVTFRCDPISEHNRLYWYRQTLGQGPEFLTYFQNEAQLEKSRLLSDRFSAERPKGSFSTLEIQRTEQGDSAMYLCASSLPLGPRADTQYFGPGTRLTVL.

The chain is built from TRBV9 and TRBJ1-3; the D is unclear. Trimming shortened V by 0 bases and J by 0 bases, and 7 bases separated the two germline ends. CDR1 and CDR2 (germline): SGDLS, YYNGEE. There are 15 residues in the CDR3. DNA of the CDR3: TGTGCCAGCAGCGTAGAGGCCCTCTCTGGAAACACCATATATTTT. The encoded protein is CASSVEALSGNTIYF.

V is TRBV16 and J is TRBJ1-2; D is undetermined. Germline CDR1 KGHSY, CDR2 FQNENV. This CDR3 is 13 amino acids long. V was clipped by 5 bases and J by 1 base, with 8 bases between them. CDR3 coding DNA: TGTGCCAGCAGCAAGGCGCTTAACTATGGCTACACCTTC. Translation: CASSKALNYGYTF.

The CDR3 loop reads CASSLDRDSYNSPLHF. CDR3 in DNA: TGTGCCAGCAGCTTAGATCGAGACTCCTATAATTCACCCCTCCACTTT. The chain uses TRBV11-2 and TRBJ1-6; D unclear. Trimming stripped 0 bases from V and 0 bases from J, with 6 bases between. This CDR3 contains 16 residues. CDR1 SGHAT and CDR2 FQNNGV come from the germline V gene. Combining the CDR3 with reference TRBV11-2 and TRBJ1-6 gives the whole variable domain EAGVAQSPRYKIIEKRQSVAFWCNPISGHATLYWYQQILGQGPKLLIQFQNNGVVDDSQLPKDRFSAERLKGVDSTLKIQPAKLEDSAVYLCASSLDRDSYNSPLHFGNGTRLTVT.